One sample yielded the 5 T cell receptor beta chains listed below, sequenced in a study of blood T cells in healthy people across ages. Primed by a sample-barcoded 5' primer and a J-beta primer mix, a second PCR proceeded for about 6 to 12 cycles. TCRdb called the 5' RACE reads again in MiXCR, with one record for every CDR3 protein. The data show 1.5 million to 2 million distinct CDR3 sequences, 34% seen once. The sample consisted of blood. The receptors here all came from a woman aged 30 to 39 in good health.

This clonotype came up a few times. This chain uses TRBV12-3 or TRBV12-4 with TRBJ2-5, with 7 bases lining up with TRBD2. The CDR3 is made up of 11 amino acids. V was clipped by 8 bases and J by 7 bases; unmatched bases: 4. In DNA form, the CDR3 reads TGTGCCAGCGCGGGGGAGAGGACCCAGTACTTC. As protein: CASAGERTQYF.

V and J are TRBV5-1 and TRBJ1-5; the D is unclear. The CDR3 is made up of 19 amino acids. Germline V gene sequence: CDR1 SGHRS, CDR2 YFSETQ. Trimming stripped 4 bases from V and 5 bases from J, with 28 bases between. The CDR3 DNA sequence: TGCGCCAGCAGCACCAGCGGAGGCTTAGGCCCAGGCTTCGATCAGCCCCAGCATTTT. This gives the protein CASSTSGGLGPGFDQPQHF.

The V and J genes are TRBV29-1 and TRBJ1-1; D gene ambiguous. The germline gives CDR1 SQVTM, CDR2 ANQGSEA. The CDR3 is 14 residues long. The V end was cut by 7 bases, the J end by 0 bases, with 15 bases between. CDR3 DNA sequence: TGCAGCGCCCGGGCAGGTTTCATGAACACTGAAGCTTTCTTT. Protein: CSARAGFMNTEAFF.

To note about this clonotype: With a much larger clone just one base away, this may be a read error. The chain has TRBV4-1 and TRBJ2-1; tentative D call: TRBD2 (6 bases). The end of the DNA fits TRBJ2-7 better, so the J call may be wrong. The CDR3 contains 14 residues. Germline V gene sequence: CDR1 MGHRA, CDR2 YSYEKL. As DNA, the CDR3 is TGCGCCAGCAGCCCGGCGGGATTCTACAATGAGCAGTACTTC. Its translation is CASSPAGFYNEQYF.

Concerning this clonotype itself: The germline gene is not matched at one end of the junction; a read error may be the cause. The V call is TRBV6-1, the J call TRBJ1-4; D is undetermined. Per germline, CDR1 MNHNS and CDR2 SASEGT. The CDR3 has 15 residues. CDR3 coding DNA: TGTGCCAGCTGTTCGTTTTGGGCACCTAATGAAAAACGGTTTTTT. Its protein is CASCSFWAPNEKRFF.